The clone carrying this TCR beta chain showed up just once. Antigen specificity is unknown. This CDR3 is built from 16 residues. Germline V CDR1 and CDR2: LNHNV, YYDKDF (reference sequence). Between the trimmed V and J ends, which lost 0 bases and 1 base, there was a span of 11 bases. The data originate from a study of shared clonotypes between healthy human individuals. Only CD45RO-negative cells positively selected for CCR7 counted as naive CD8 cells, so terminally differentiated effector memory CD45RA+ cells were excluded. Within Nashville, Tennessee resided all donors, each a Caucasian adult. Clones were sequenced by immunoSEQ multiplex PCR, and TCRdb holds only the in-frame ones, with some missing. The table includes roughly 2,000,000 clones, around 93% detected once. Study-level findings and limits: Sequencing depth was predicted to influence how clonotypes are shared among donors.

What was sequenced was naive CD8+ T cells from PBMCs. V gene TRBV15 combines with J gene TRBJ2-3; D perhaps matches TRBD2 (5 bases). The TCR originated in a man aged 18 to 30 in good health. Some clones in this sample may be carry-over from other donors' samples. As DNA, the CDR3 is TGTGCCACCAGCAGAGAGGCTAGCCCGGGCACAGATACGCAGTATTTT. It yields the protein CATSREASPGTDTQYF.